This TCR beta chain was captured in a study of immune evolution from preneoplasia to lung adenocarcinoma. Study-wide findings and caveats: Top clone share appeared to fall from AAH through AIS, MIA, adenocarcinoma.

The assay was immunoSEQ multiplex PCR, and TCRdb's table has in-frame clones only and misses some. In the table there are some 7,500 clones, around 85% of which are singletons. The V and J ends lost 5 bases and 0 bases respectively, with 8 bases between them. From germline, CDR1 is SGHTA and CDR2 FQGTGA. The CDR3 consists of 15 residues. A word on this clone: Its target is unknown.

Patients had resection in Japan or China between the mid-2010s and the late 2010s. The receptor's source is a person of 80 years or more with lung adenocarcinoma. Specimen: FFPE minimally invasive lung adenocarcinoma tissue. This chain uses TRBV7-3 with TRBJ2-6; D remains ambiguous. CDR3 DNA sequence: TGTGCCAGCAGCCCGCCCCTCTCTGGGGCCAACGTCCTGACTTTC. It is translated as CASSPPLSGANVLTF. Combining the CDR3 with reference TRBV7-3 and TRBJ2-6 gives the whole variable domain GAGVSQTPSNKVTEKGKYVELRCDPISGHTALYWYRQSLGQGPEFLIYFQGTGAADDSGLPNDRFFAVRPEGSVSTLKIQRTERGDSAVYLCASSPPLSGANVLTFGAGSRLTVL.